The 16 T cell receptor beta chains below all came from one sample that was sequenced in a study of blood T cell repertoires in COVID-19. The method was immunoSEQ multiplex PCR; TCRdb's version includes in-frame clones alone and lacks a portion of them. Of 280,000 or so clones in the sample, around 92% are singletons; the top ten hold approximately 2.9%. The sample was PBMCs or T cells enriched from blood (not recorded which). The receptors come from a woman between 45 and 65 years old who had been exposed to COVID-19.

The J gene is TRBJ2-2, the V gene TRBV10-3; D may be TRBD1 (5 bases). The CDR3 sequence is 15 residues long. V was cut by 6 bases and J by 5 bases, with 16 bases left in between. CDR1 is ENHRY, CDR2 SYGVKD, per germline. DNA of the CDR3: TGTGCCATCAGCCATGAGGCAGGGTTTACCGGGGAGCTGTTTTTT. Translating gives CAISHEAGFTGELFF.

The V gene is TRBV7-2, the J gene TRBJ2-3, with 11 nucleotides matching TRBD2. V dropped 5 bases and J dropped 8; count of bases not matched to a gene: 9. Per the germline V gene, CDR1 is SGHTA and CDR2 is FQGNSA. The CDR3 spans 15 residues. CDR3 sequence reads: CASSPVAGGAATQYF. The DNA for the CDR3 is TGTGCCAGCAGCCCAGTAGCGGGGGGGGCGGCTACGCAGTATTTT.

The chain links TRBV2 to TRBJ2-2; D not resolved. V was pared by 6 bases and J by 0 bases, with 8 bases between. Germline-derived CDR1 and CDR2 are SNHLY and FYNNEI. The CDR3 contains 14 residues. The CDR3 here is CASRKDSNTGELFF. CDR3 in DNA: TGTGCCAGCAGGAAAGACTCGAACACCGGGGAGCTGTTTTTT.

This chain connects TRBV28 to TRBJ1-4, with no clear D. The CDR3 sequence is 14 residues long. Germline V CDR1 and CDR2: MDHEN, SYDVKM. Trimming left V 3 bases short and J 0 bases short, with 5 bases between. CDR3: CASSFQATNEKLFF. CDR3 in DNA: TGTGCCAGCAGTTTCCAGGCAACTAATGAAAAACTGTTTTTT.

V and J are TRBV4-1 and TRBJ2-1; 9 bases are shared with TRBD1. Unmatched junction bases numbered 13, after V lost 3 bases and J lost 1 base. CDR1 is MGHRA, CDR2 YSYEKL, per germline. The CDR3 is 19 residues long. The CDR3 loop is CASSQKGQGGALSYNEQFF. The CDR3 DNA reads TGCGCCAGCAGCCAGAAGGGACAGGGAGGTGCTTTGTCCTACAATGAGCAGTTCTTC.

The CDR3 protein is CASSVFPTGNTEAFF. CDR3 DNA sequence: TGTGCCAGCAGCGTATTCCCAACAGGGAACACTGAAGCTTTCTTT. The chain carries TRBV9 and TRBJ1-1; tentative D call: TRBD1 (5 bases). The CDR3 runs 15 residues. The V end lost 1 base, the J end lost 1 base, and 11 bases lay between the germline ends. From germline, CDR1 is SGDLS and CDR2 YYNGEE.

The V call is TRBV3-1 (or the pseudogene TRBV3-2), the J call TRBJ1-3; D is possibly TRBD1 (5 bases). CDR1 and CDR2 from the germline V gene are LGHDT and YNNKEL (reference sequence). This CDR3 is built from 15 residues. V was cut by 2 bases and J by 2 bases, with 10 bases left in between. The CDR3 sequence is CASSQMVGAGNTIYF. The CDR3 DNA reads TGTGCCAGCAGCCAAATGGTAGGGGCTGGAAACACCATATATTTT.

The rearrangement joins TRBV6-5 to TRBJ1-5, with TRBD1 matching 9 bases. Trimming removed 5 bases from V and 6 bases from J; junction bases left unmatched: 5. Germline V gene data show CDR1 as MNHEY and CDR2 as SVGAGI. The CDR3 contains 14 residues. The CDR3, as DNA: TGTGCCAGCAGTCCTACGACAGGGGGTCAGCCCCAGCATTTT. Residues: CASSPTTGGQPQHF.

The rearrangement links TRBV7-8 to TRBJ1-1; D gene ambiguous. V was shortened by 5 bases and J by 0 bases, with 10 bases between the two germline ends. The CDR3 loop spans 14 amino acids. Germline values: CDR1 SGHVS, CDR2 FQNEAQ. This chain's CDR3 is CASSEESMNTEAFF. The CDR3 nucleotides are TGTGCCAGCAGCGAGGAAAGTATGAACACTGAAGCTTTCTTT.

This clone was counted once. CDR3 bases: TGTGCCAGCAGTGAGGGGAGTGGAGCCTACGAGCAGTACTTC. Protein sequence: CASSEGSGAYEQYF. The chain has TRBV6-4 and TRBJ2-7, with D maybe TRBD2 (5 bases). Germline V gives CDR1 MRHNA, CDR2 SNTAGT. Trimming shortened V by 3 bases and J by 2 bases, and 11 bases separated the two germline ends. The CDR3 length is 14 residues.

The V gene is TRBV27, the J gene TRBJ2-3; 7 positions agree with TRBD1. The CDR3 runs 15 residues. V lost 5 bases, J lost 0 bases, and 5 bases stayed unmatched. CDR1 MNHEY and CDR2 SMNVEV come from the germline V gene (reference sequence). The CDR3 bases are TGTGCCAGCAGTCCCCCGGGACAGAGCACAGATACGCAGTATTTT. As protein: CASSPPGQSTDTQYF.

The J gene is TRBJ2-1, the V gene TRBV25-1; TRBD2 matches at 12 bases. This CDR3 spans 17 amino acids. Germline V gene lookup returns CDR1 MGHDK and CDR2 SYGVNS. V lost 4 bases, J lost 4 bases, and 8 bases stayed unmatched. CDR3 sequence reads: CASSGPPGTSGYNEQFF. Written as DNA, the CDR3 is TGTGCCAGCAGTGGACCTCCGGGGACTAGCGGGTACAATGAGCAGTTCTTC.

The V call is TRBV5-4, the J call TRBJ1-1; D uncertain. Germline loops: CDR1 SGHNT, CDR2 YYREEE (reference sequence). The V and J ends lost 7 bases and 0 bases respectively, with 19 bases between them. The CDR3 is 16 residues long. CDR3 DNA: TGTGCCAGCGGCCGGGGAAATCGAGTTATGAACACTGAAGCTTTCTTT. Encoded protein: CASGRGNRVMNTEAFF.

This clone showed up just a few times. The chain joins TRBV7-9 to TRBJ2-1; TRBD1 matches at 8 bases. V shed 4 bases and J 7 bases; nucleotides not matched to a gene: 9. The CDR3 covers 15 residues. CDR1 and CDR2 (germline): SEHNR, FQNEAQ (reference sequence). CDR3 in DNA: TGTGCCAGCAGCTCGGACAGGGTTTCGGGGAATGAGCAGTTCTTC. This encodes CASSSDRVSGNEQFF.

V usage is TRBV30 and J usage is TRBJ1-5, with TRBD1 matching 7 bases. Germline V gene sequence: CDR1 GTSNPN, CDR2 SVGIG (reference sequence). J lost 4 bases, V lost 0 bases, and 12 bases had no gene match. This CDR3 is 17 amino acids long. The CDR3 coding sequence is TGTGCCTGGAGTGTTCTGGCAGGGGGTTCAAGGAATCAGCCCCAGCATTTT. Protein sequence: CAWSVLAGGSRNQPQHF.

The rearrangement uses TRBV5-1 and TRBJ2-3; 7 positions match TRBD2. The germline V gene encodes CDR1 SGHRS and CDR2 YFSETQ. CDR3 length: 15 amino acids. V shed 0 bases and J 3 bases; nucleotides not matched to a gene: 4. CDR3 loop: CASSLGRGITDTQYF. CDR3 DNA sequence: TGCGCCAGCAGCTTGGGGCGGGGGATTACAGATACGCAGTATTTT.